The table lists the clone carrying this TCR beta chain with many counts. Its cognate antigen is unknown. These data are taken from a study of T cells in Graves' hyperthyroidism and ophthalmopathy. Using RNA transcripts as the source, TCR beta CDR3 regions were amplified. When the TCR CDR3 underwent first-round RT-PCR, the HTBI primer set was used. TCRdb used MiXCR to reprocess the multiplex PCR reads, holding one entry per CDR3 protein. The sample records approximately 400,000 distinct CDR3 sequences, over 12% being singletons. Used for diagnoses were clinical symptoms, serum thyroxine and TRAb, thyroid ultrasound and orbital computed tomography. Study-wide findings and caveats: Most clonotypes expanded in thyroid above 0.001 were likewise present in blood.

The origin of this receptor is a man in his fifties or sixties with Graves' ophthalmopathy. Sample: blood.

CDR3 residues: CSAREGAMNTEAFF. CDR3 DNA sequence: TGCAGTGCTAGAGAGGGGGCCATGAACACTGAAGCTTTCTTT. The chain joins TRBV20-1 to TRBJ1-1; D possibly corresponds to TRBD1 (6 bases). Trimming took off 0 bases at V and 0 bases at J, with 8 bases between the two ends. CDR3 length: 14 residues. Germline CDR1 and CDR2: DFQATT and SNEGSKA (reference sequence).